The 31 T cell receptor beta chains below were found in one sample sequenced in a study of blood T cell repertoires in COVID-19 (dated by TCRdb to the early 2020s). Library construction relied on the immunoSEQ multiplex PCR assay. TCRdb re-hosts the immuneACCESS table, in-frame sequences only. Its copies lack some clones; in the studies checked, an unresolved V gene accounts for under half of them, and the cause for the rest is not known. The sample contains 90,000 to 120,000 clones, around 83% of them found a single time. The ten largest make up approximately 3.3% of the sample. Material for sequencing was peripheral blood. These receptors all stem from a woman older than 75 with active or convalescent COVID-19.

This rearrangement joins TRBV6-6 to TRBJ1-5; D gene ambiguous. Germline V gene data show CDR1 as MNHNY and CDR2 as SVGAGI (reference sequence). V was cut by 6 bases and J by 3 bases, with 15 bases left in between. The CDR3 covers 15 residues. The CDR3 loop reads CASSPTGRYNQPQHF. The CDR3 nucleotides read TGTGCCAGCAGCCCTACCGGGAGGTACAATCAGCCCCAGCATTTT.

The CDR3 loop is CASSGTGPAGGYTF. The CDR3 coding sequence is TGTGCCAGCAGCGGGACAGGGCCAGCGGGGGGCTACACCTTC. The genes are TRBV28 and TRBJ1-2, with 9 bases matching TRBD1. Germline V lookup: CDR1 MDHEN, CDR2 SYDVKM. This CDR3 has 14 residues. V lost 6 bases, J lost 8 bases, and 10 bases stayed unmatched.

There are a few counts of this clone. The CDR3 sequence is CASSKGQGSYEQYF. The CDR3 DNA reads TGTGCCAGCAGTAAGGGACAGGGCTCCTACGAGCAGTACTTC. V is TRBV25-1 and J is TRBJ2-7; 9 nucleotides align to TRBD1. CDR1 and CDR2 (germline): MGHDK, SYGVNS. V lost 5 bases, J lost 0 bases, and 2 bases stayed unmatched. The CDR3 spans 14 residues.

V and J are TRBV9 and TRBJ1-1; D unresolved. V gave up 4 bases and J gave up 4 bases, with 14 bases separating them. This CDR3 spans 14 amino acids. Germline V gene sequence: CDR1 SGDLS, CDR2 YYNGEE. The CDR3 spells CASSIGGPGTEAFF. CDR3 coding DNA: TGTGCCAGCAGCATCGGAGGGCCGGGCACTGAAGCTTTCTTT.

This clone was seen just once. The chain couples TRBV15 to TRBJ1-2; D perhaps matches TRBD1 (6 bases). This CDR3 region has 15 residues. V was cut by 2 bases and J by 4 bases, with 14 bases left in between. Germline CDR1 LNHNV, CDR2 YYDKDF (reference sequence). CDR3 sequence: CATSRPERTAYGYTF. For the CDR3, the DNA is TGTGCCACCAGCAGACCCGAAAGGACAGCCTATGGCTACACCTTC.

The chain carries TRBV6-5 and TRBJ1-1; D gene uncertain. Per germline, CDR1 MNHEY and CDR2 SVGAGI. The CDR3 extends over 13 amino acids. Trimming removed 2 bases at V and 8 bases at J, with 12 bases between. CDR3 residues: CASSYTTPAEAFF. The CDR3 bases are TGTGCCAGCAGTTACACGACTCCGGCCGAAGCTTTCTTT.

Only a few counts were recorded for this clone. The V gene is TRBV5-1, the J gene TRBJ1-1; 10 positions agree with TRBD1. J was trimmed by 0 bases and V by 2 bases; bases with no gene match: 4. CDR1 is SGHRS, CDR2 YFSETQ, per germline. The CDR3 runs 16 residues. The CDR3 protein is CASSFGGQGMNTEAFF. For the CDR3, the DNA is TGCGCCAGCAGCTTCGGGGGACAGGGGATGAACACTGAAGCTTTCTTT.

This clone has just a few counts. The rearrangement links TRBV18 to TRBJ2-7; D call uncertain. Germline CDR1 KGHSH, CDR2 LQKENI. The germline V and J ends were trimmed by 5 bases and 2 bases, with 10 bases remaining between them. There are 13 residues in the CDR3. The CDR3 nucleotides are TGTGCCAGCTCAACGATGAACACCTACGAGCAGTACTTC. Its translation is CASSTMNTYEQYF.

The rearrangement links TRBV2 to TRBJ1-2; D gene ambiguous. This CDR3 has 14 amino acids. Trimming pared 0 bases from V and 4 bases from J, leaving 9 bases between. Germline V gives CDR1 SNHLY, CDR2 FYNNEI. CDR3 in DNA: TGTGCCAGCAGTGAAGCGCTTCCGGGCTATGGCTACACCTTC. This sequence encodes CASSEALPGYGYTF.

The chain links TRBV5-1 to TRBJ2-7; 10 nucleotides agree with TRBD1. CDR3 length equals 15 residues. Per germline, CDR1 SGHRS and CDR2 YFSETQ. V gave up 2 bases and J gave up 2 bases; unmatched junction bases: 4. The CDR3 loop is CASSLTTGGPYEQYF. CDR3 in DNA: TGCGCCAGCAGCTTAACGACAGGGGGCCCCTACGAGCAGTACTTC.

The chain recombines TRBV5-4 with TRBJ1-1; the match to TRBD1 covers 8 bases. V lost 4 bases to trimming and J lost 6 bases; unmatched junction nucleotides: 8. Per germline, CDR1 SGHNT and CDR2 YYREEE (reference sequence). The CDR3 spans 14 residues. In nucleotides, the CDR3 is TGTGCCAGCAGCGACGGACAGGGAAGAGCTGAAGCTTTCTTT. Its protein product is CASSDGQGRAEAFF.

About this clone: Other DNA variants within this sample encode the same CDR3. V usage is TRBV6-5 and J usage is TRBJ1-2, with 8 bases lining up with TRBD1. Per the germline V gene, CDR1 is MNHEY and CDR2 is SVGAGI. This CDR3 region has 14 residues. V lost 6 bases to trimming and J lost 8 bases; unmatched junction nucleotides: 11. The CDR3 DNA is TGTGCCAGCAGGTGGACAGGGAGTTTAAACGGCTACACCTTC. Translated, it gives CASRWTGSLNGYTF.

The genes are TRBV5-4 and TRBJ1-2; 8 bases agree with TRBD1. Trimming removed 2 bases from V and 6 bases from J; junction bases left unmatched: 3. The CDR3 is 13 amino acids. Per germline, CDR1 SGHNT and CDR2 YYREEE (reference sequence). CDR3 in DNA: TGTGCCAGCAGCTTTCAGGGGGCCCATGGCTACACCTTC. Its protein product is CASSFQGAHGYTF.

The chain joins TRBV5-1 to TRBJ1-3, with D perhaps TRBD1 (5 bases). The CDR3 consists of 14 residues. V lost 0 bases to trimming and J lost 3 bases, with 7 bases between them. CDR1 and CDR2 from the germline V gene are SGHRS and YFSETQ. CDR3: CASSLDRLGNTIYF. CDR3 bases: TGCGCCAGCAGCTTGGACAGGCTTGGAAACACCATATATTTT.

The rearrangement links TRBV5-4 to TRBJ2-1; 9 bases match TRBD2. The V gene's germline CDR1 is SGHNT and CDR2 YYREEE (reference sequence). Losses at the gene ends were 7 bases for V and 10 bases for J; bases not matched to a gene: 18. This CDR3 has 16 amino acids. CDR3 sequence (DNA): TGTGCCAGCCTAGCCGGGGGCGCCATAGCGGGAGTGGAGCAGTTCTTC. Translation: CASLAGGAIAGVEQFF.

The rearrangement uses TRBV2 and TRBJ1-6; the match to TRBD1 covers 10 bases. CDR3 length equals 15 residues. Looked up from germline, CDR1 is SNHLY and CDR2 is FYNNEI. Trimming removed 8 bases from V and 6 bases from J; junction bases left unmatched: 7. CDR3: CASGGRDRGNSPLHF. As DNA, the CDR3 is TGTGCCAGCGGAGGACGGGACAGGGGTAATTCACCCCTCCACTTT.

This clone was picked up a small number of times. J is TRBJ1-1 and V is TRBV5-1; a possible D gene is TRBD1 (6 bases). Trimming left V 3 bases short and J 2 bases short, with 14 bases between. Germline loops: CDR1 SGHRS, CDR2 YFSETQ. The CDR3 is 15 residues long. For the CDR3, the DNA is TGCGCCAGCAGCTCGAACAGTGGGACAAACACTGAAGCTTTCTTT. Protein: CASSSNSGTNTEAFF.

The J gene is TRBJ1-6, the V gene TRBV27; a weak D match, TRBD1 (5 bases). The germline V gene encodes CDR1 MNHEY and CDR2 SMNVEV (reference sequence). Deletions cut 2 bases from V and 5 bases from J, with 7 bases between. The CDR3 runs 14 residues. The CDR3 DNA reads TGTGCCAGCAGTTTACGACAGAATAATTCACCCCTCCACTTT. It codes for CASSLRQNNSPLHF.

V gene TRBV28 combines with J gene TRBJ1-5, with D unclear. The V gene's germline CDR1 is MDHEN and CDR2 SYDVKM. The length of the CDR3 is 13 residues. V was trimmed by 8 bases and J by 3 bases, leaving 11 bases between them. CDR3 loop: CASGSNNNQPQHF. CDR3 DNA sequence: TGTGCCAGCGGCAGTAATAACAATCAGCCCCAGCATTTT.

The chain carries TRBV4-1 and TRBJ2-5, with TRBD1 identical over 7 bases. This CDR3 spans 14 amino acids. Germline values: CDR1 MGHRA, CDR2 YSYEKL. V lost 4 bases to trimming and J lost 3 bases; unmatched junction nucleotides: 5. The CDR3 loop is CASSPRQGKETQYF. The CDR3 bases are TGCGCCAGCAGCCCCCGACAGGGAAAAGAGACCCAGTACTTC.

The chain is built from TRBV30 and TRBJ1-2; D unresolved. This CDR3 is 14 amino acids long. V dropped 3 bases and J dropped 2 bases, with 13 bases sitting between them. The germline V gene encodes CDR1 GTSNPN and CDR2 SVGIG (reference sequence). CDR3 sequence: CAWSGIKINYGYTF. CDR3 in DNA: TGTGCCTGGAGCGGGATTAAAATAAACTATGGCTACACCTTC.

V and J are TRBV13 and TRBJ2-7; D possibly corresponds to TRBD1 (7 bases). Per the germline V gene, CDR1 is PRHDT and CDR2 is FYEKMQ (reference sequence). The CDR3 consists of 16 residues. Trimming left V 4 bases short and J 2 bases short, with 18 bases between. CDR3 protein: CASSSQGGPVPYEQYF. The CDR3 bases are TGTGCCAGCAGCTCTCAGGGGGGACCCGTCCCCTACGAGCAGTACTTC.

This clone appeared once. The chain recombines TRBV5-1 with TRBJ1-1, with 7 bases aligning to TRBD1. The CDR3 covers 14 residues. CDR1 and CDR2 from the germline V gene are SGHRS and YFSETQ. The J segment lost 8 bases and the V segment lost 2 bases, leaving 9 bases of the junction unmatched. The CDR3 protein is CASSLGQGGFEAFF. The CDR3 DNA sequence: TGCGCCAGCAGCTTAGGGCAGGGGGGCTTCGAAGCTTTCTTT.

The chain carries TRBV15 and TRBJ1-4; 7 bases match TRBD1. V lost 8 bases to trimming and J lost 6 bases; unmatched junction nucleotides: 9. The germline V gene has CDR1 LNHNV and CDR2 YYDKDF (reference sequence). The CDR3 sequence is 14 residues long. CDR3 bases: TGTGCCACCTCCCTTGGGACAGACTATGAAAAACTGTTTTTT. It codes for CATSLGTDYEKLFF.

The chain employs TRBV28 and TRBJ1-3; D not resolved. V shed 4 bases and J shed 2 bases, with 9 bases lying between them. In germline, CDR1 is MDHEN, CDR2 SYDVKM. The CDR3 is 14 residues long. CDR3 in amino acids: CASSSSGTGNTIYF. CDR3 sequence (DNA): TGTGCCAGCAGTTCTTCCGGGACTGGAAACACCATATATTTT.

The chain employs TRBV27 and TRBJ1-4; 7 nucleotides agree with TRBD1. The CDR3 covers 16 residues. Per the germline V gene, CDR1 is MNHEY and CDR2 is SMNVEV (reference sequence). With 6 bases clipped from V and 2 bases from J, the junction kept 9 bases outside the gene matches. CDR3 DNA sequence: TGTGCCAGCAGCCAACGACCGGGACAGACTAATGAAAAACTGTTTTTT. This codes for CASSQRPGQTNEKLFF. The whole variable domain, filled in from reference TRBV27 and TRBJ1-4, reads EAQVTQNPRYLITVTGKKLTVTCSQNMNHEYMSWYRQDPGLGLRQIYYSMNVEVTDKGDVPEGYKVSRKEKRNFPLILESPSPNQTSLYFCASSQRPGQTNEKLFFGSGTQLSVL.

The J gene is TRBJ2-1, the V gene TRBV5-1, with TRBD2 as a possible D gene (5 bases). The CDR3 sequence is 13 residues long. Per the germline V gene, CDR1 is SGHRS and CDR2 is YFSETQ. The V and J ends lost 4 bases and 5 bases respectively, with 10 bases between them. This CDR3 reads CASSEDWNNEQFF. CDR3 in DNA: TGCGCCAGCAGCGAGGACTGGAACAATGAGCAGTTCTTC.

The rearrangement joins TRBV4-3 to TRBJ2-1; 10 bases agree with TRBD2. Germline CDR1 and CDR2: LGHNA and YSLEER. The trim removed 4 bases at V and 3 bases at J, leaving 6 bases unmatched. CDR3 length: 16 residues. CDR3 sequence reads: CASSPRTSGNYNEQFF. In DNA, the CDR3 is TGCGCCAGCAGCCCCCGGACTAGCGGAAACTACAATGAGCAGTTCTTC.

The V gene is TRBV6-2 or TRBV6-3, the J gene TRBJ2-3; tentatively, D is TRBD2 (6 bases). The V gene lost 0 bases and the J gene lost 2 bases, with 9 bases spanning the gap. The CDR3 length is 15 residues. In germline, CDR1 is MNHEY, CDR2 SVGEGT. The CDR3 protein is CASSYSSGLTDTQYF. The CDR3 DNA is TGTGCCAGCAGTTACTCGAGCGGGCTCACAGATACGCAGTATTTT.

The chain links TRBV27 to TRBJ2-3; D is perhaps TRBD2 (5 bases). Per the germline V gene, CDR1 is MNHEY and CDR2 is SMNVEV (reference sequence). The V end was cut by 2 bases, the J end by 2 bases, with 14 bases between. The CDR3 has 16 amino acids. The CDR3 DNA is TGTGCCAGCAGTTTACGTCTAGCCCCCTTCACAGATACGCAGTATTTT. Protein product: CASSLRLAPFTDTQYF.

The rearrangement joins TRBV24-1 to TRBJ2-3, with 7 bases that match TRBD1. CDR3 length: 16 amino acids. The J segment lost 5 bases and the V segment lost 1 base, leaving 8 bases of the junction unmatched. In germline, CDR1 is KGHDR, CDR2 SFDVKD. The CDR3 nucleotides read TGTGCCACCAGTGATTTTGGGACAGACAAAGGAGATACGCAGTATTTT. Translating it yields CATSDFGTDKGDTQYF.